This T cell receptor beta chain appears in the sequencing data of a study of blood T cell repertoires in COVID-19. Seattle cases were enrolled at active infection and followed longitudinally. Original processing notes: Nucleated cell number was recorded as an estimate derived from reference gene primer amplification. The data were produced by immunoSEQ multiplex PCR, yet TCRdb's version contains in-frame clones alone and is incomplete. V and J calls and clone size come straight from that table; D and trimming were deduced from the DNA. The repertoire holds around 120,000 clones, with 90% as singletons. This CDR3 is 16 amino acids long. V shed 3 bases and J 7 bases; nucleotides not matched to a gene: 15. The V gene's germline CDR1 is KGHSH and CDR2 LQKENI.

The V gene is TRBV18, the J gene TRBJ2-7, with TRBD2 matching 7 bases. The sequencing input was peripheral blood. This TCR derives from a woman in her fifties or sixties with COVID-19, enrolled during active disease. CDR3 loop: CASSPVQASGRSEQYF. CDR3 coding DNA: TGTGCCAGCTCACCGGTACAGGCTAGCGGAAGATCGGAGCAGTACTTC. The full variable domain, its missing parts supplied by reference TRBV18 and TRBJ2-7, is NAGVMQNPRHLVRRRGQEARLRCSPMKGHSHVYWYRQLPEEGLKFMVYLQKENIIDESGMPKERFSAEFPKEGPSILRIQQVVRGDSAAYFCASSPVQASGRSEQYFGPGTRLTVT.